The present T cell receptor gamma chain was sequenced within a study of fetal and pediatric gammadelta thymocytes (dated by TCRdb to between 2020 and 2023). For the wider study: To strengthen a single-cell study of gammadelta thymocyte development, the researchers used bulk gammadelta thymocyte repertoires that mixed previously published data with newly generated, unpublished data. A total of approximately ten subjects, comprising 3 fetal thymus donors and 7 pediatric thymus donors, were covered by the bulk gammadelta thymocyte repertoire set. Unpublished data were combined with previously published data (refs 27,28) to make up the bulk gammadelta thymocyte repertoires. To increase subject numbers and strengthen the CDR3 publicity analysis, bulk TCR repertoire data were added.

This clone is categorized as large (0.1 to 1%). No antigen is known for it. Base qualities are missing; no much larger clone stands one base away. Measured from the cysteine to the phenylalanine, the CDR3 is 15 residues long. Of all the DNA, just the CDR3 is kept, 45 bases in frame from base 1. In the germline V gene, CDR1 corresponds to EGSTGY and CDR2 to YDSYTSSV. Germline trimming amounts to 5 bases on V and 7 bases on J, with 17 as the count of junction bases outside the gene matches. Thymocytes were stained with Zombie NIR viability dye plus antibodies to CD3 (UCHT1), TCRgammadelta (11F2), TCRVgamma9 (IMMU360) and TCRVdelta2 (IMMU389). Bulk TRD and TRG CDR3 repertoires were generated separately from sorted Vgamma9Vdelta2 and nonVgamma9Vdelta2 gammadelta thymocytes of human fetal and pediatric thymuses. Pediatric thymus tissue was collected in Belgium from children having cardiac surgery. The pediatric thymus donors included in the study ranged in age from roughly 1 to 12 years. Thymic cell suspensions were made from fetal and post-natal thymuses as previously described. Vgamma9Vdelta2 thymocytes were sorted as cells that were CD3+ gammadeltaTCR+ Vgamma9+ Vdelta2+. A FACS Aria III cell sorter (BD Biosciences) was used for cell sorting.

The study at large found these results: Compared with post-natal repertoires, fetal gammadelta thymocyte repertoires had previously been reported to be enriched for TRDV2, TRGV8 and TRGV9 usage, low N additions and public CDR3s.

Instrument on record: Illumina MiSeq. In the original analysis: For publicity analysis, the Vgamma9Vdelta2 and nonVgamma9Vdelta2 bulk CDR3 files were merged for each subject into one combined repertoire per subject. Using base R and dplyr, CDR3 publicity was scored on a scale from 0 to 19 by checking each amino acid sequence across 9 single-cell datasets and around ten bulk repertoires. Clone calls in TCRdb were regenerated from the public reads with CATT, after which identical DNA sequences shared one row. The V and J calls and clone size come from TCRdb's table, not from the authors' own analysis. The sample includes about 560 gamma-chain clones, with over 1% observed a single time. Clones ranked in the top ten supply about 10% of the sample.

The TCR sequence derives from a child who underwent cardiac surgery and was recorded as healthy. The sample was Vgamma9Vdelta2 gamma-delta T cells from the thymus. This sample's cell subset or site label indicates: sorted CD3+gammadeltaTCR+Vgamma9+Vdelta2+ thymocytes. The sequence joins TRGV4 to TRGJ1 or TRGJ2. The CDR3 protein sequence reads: CATWARSGRWYKKLF. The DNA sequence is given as TGTGCCACCTGGGCCCGATCTGGGCGTTGGTATAAGAAACTCTTT.